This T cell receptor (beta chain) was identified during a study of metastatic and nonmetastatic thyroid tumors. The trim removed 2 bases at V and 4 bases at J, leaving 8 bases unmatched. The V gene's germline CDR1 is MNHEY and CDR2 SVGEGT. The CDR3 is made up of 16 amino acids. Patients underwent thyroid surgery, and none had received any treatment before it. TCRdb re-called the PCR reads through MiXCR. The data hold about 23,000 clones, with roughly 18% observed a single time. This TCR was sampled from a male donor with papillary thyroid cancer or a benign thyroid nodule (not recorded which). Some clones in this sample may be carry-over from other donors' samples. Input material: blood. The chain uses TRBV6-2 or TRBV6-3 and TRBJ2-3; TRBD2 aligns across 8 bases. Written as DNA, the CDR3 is TGTGCCAGCAGTTACCTGCCGGGGGGGCCATCAGATACGCAGTATTTT. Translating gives CASSYLPGGPSDTQYF.